What follows describes a single T cell receptor beta chain. Its antigen is unknown. There are 15 residues in the CDR3. CDR1 is LNHDA and CDR2 is SQIVND in the germline V gene (reference sequence). Trimming at V came to 4 bases and at J to 2 bases, leaving 5 bases not matched to a gene. This sample was included in a study of cytomegalovirus exposure and HLA in healthy donors. Points from the study as a whole: Sequencing had likely introduced a cluster of highly shared sequence variants as an artifact. Available immune exposure information covered CMV serostatus only.

PCR employed 60 Vbeta and 13 Jbeta primers. Sequencing used immunoSEQ multiplex PCR; TCRdb keeps in-frame clones, though not all of them. The data hold just over 150,000 clones, with around 83% observed a single time. The rearrangement joins TRBV19 to TRBJ1-5; 7 positions agree with TRBD1. The receptor was derived from a man aged 18 to 35 in good health and CMV-seropositive. The sequencing sample was made of PBMCs. The CDR3 nucleotides are TGTGCCAGTAGTAGCAGGGGGTACGGCAATCAGCCCCAGCATTTT. This sequence encodes CASSSRGYGNQPQHF.